This T cell receptor beta chain was identified in a study of a mutant IDH1 vaccine in newly diagnosed glioma. Germline lookup yields CDR1 SGHAT and CDR2 FQNNGV. This CDR3 comprises 15 residues. The V end lost 5 bases, the J end lost 0 bases, and 13 bases lay between the germline ends. Time point: week 35, safety follow-up. Vaccination used 300 ug of mutant IDH1 20-mer peptide per dose, with topical imiquimod. This clone was recorded only once. Its antigen is not identified. Sequencing was performed with immunoSEQ multiplex PCR; in TCRdb, only in-frame clones are kept and a portion is missing. The table has 40,000 to 55,000 clones, around 78% seen once.

The V call is TRBV11-2, the J call TRBJ1-1, with D tentatively TRBD1 (5 bases). This receptor was obtained from a man in his forties with glioma. This material consisted of PBMCs, taken from a glioma patient whose treatment included an IDH1 peptide vaccine. Here the CDR3 reads CASSPQTVVNTEAFF. The CDR3 DNA sequence: TGTGCCAGCAGCCCACAGACAGTAGTGAACACTGAAGCTTTCTTT.